This T cell receptor (beta chain) emerged from a study of identical twins (dated by TCRdb to about 2016). Describing the broader study: TCR alpha and beta repertoires from monozygotic twins, unrelated adults of various ages and cord blood were deep-sequenced to test whether fetal clonotypes persist. To rule out contamination, replicate twin experiments were performed at different times with different library preparation protocols. The paper as a whole reports these results and caveats: In monozygotic twins, recombination models systematically underestimated out-of-frame TCR alpha sharing, but the models matched the sharing seen between unrelated individuals. The excess sharing between twins in beta out-of-frame sequences was weaker because fewer shared sequences reduced the signal-to-noise ratio. Because the same donors could not be followed over many years, the conclusions depended on cross-sectional statistical analysis. Zero-insertion analyses could be partly confounded by invariant T cells such as MAIT and iNKT, although diverse VJ usage argued against such confounding for most clonotypes. Out-of-frame TCR alpha sequences shared between twins showed an excess of low generation-probability sequences compared with coincidental sharing between unrelated individuals. Fewer insertions were carried by abundant cord blood beta clonotypes, a similar but weaker trend appeared in young adult naive repertoires, and no such trend appeared in memory repertoires.

The CDR3 measures 15 amino acids from cysteine to phenylalanine. Only CDR3 DNA is held: 45 bases, read in frame from base 1. The V end loses 0 bases and the J end loses 5 bases, and a stretch of 13 bases separates them. Based on the germline V gene, the CDR1 and CDR2 sequences are MGHDK and SYGVNS. To note about this clonotype: The clone's antigen remains unknown. No clone much larger than this one lies a single base away; base qualities are absent.

Receptors were amplified or captured by 5' RACE. These reads were obtained on an Illumina HiSeq 2000. Template switching introduced a universal primer binding site; the final cDNA contained a unique molecular identifier, enabling accurate counting of TCR cDNA molecules. Specific primers in the conserved constant-segment region were used to synthesize first-strand cDNA for the TCR alpha and beta chains. To control for contamination, every cDNA library was double barcoded, receiving both a SMART-Mk sample barcode and Illumina barcodes. TruSeq adapter sequences, together with Illumina sample barcodes, were added in two successive PCR steps. TCR alpha and beta cDNA libraries were sequenced on the Illumina HiSeq platform with custom primers. The study's own analysis went as follows. MiGEC was used to process raw reads and extract unique molecular identifiers, and MiXCR was used to find CDR3 positions. For each individual, recombination models were inferred using an EM algorithm with the repgenHMM and IGoR tools. The tcR package in R was used for shared clonotype analysis, with sharing normalized by the product of cloneset sizes. Out-of-frame nonproductive sequences were analyzed to study raw recombination free of thymic and clonal selection effects. TCRdb's own reprocessing of the public reads used fastp at Q25 and MiXCR and kept productive beta chains. When rows share a CDR3 protein, they turn into one entry using the most common DNA and genes. It is TCRdb's table, rather than the study itself, that gives the V and J calls and clone size. This sample gives hundreds of thousands of distinct CDR3 sequences in total; more than 9% of them show up just once. The leading ten clones occupy about 1.5% of the sample.

Only healthy Caucasian donors were included. Three pairs of female monozygotic twins, all aged roughly 18 to 29 years, made up the twin cohort. Peripheral blood mononuclear cells were used as the source from which RNA for TCR libraries was isolated. This sample was shared with a second study, whose subject was yellow fever vaccine responses in identical twins. The second study's authors report: The authors reported that the T cell response to vaccination in identical twins appeared partly convergent and partly personalized. In the study, vaccine-responding T cell clones were precisely tracked in identical twins.

This clonotype was obtained from a woman aged 18-35 years in good health. The material sequenced was PBMCs. Recombination linked TRBV25-1 to TRBJ2-5, with TRBD2 as a weak D call on 6 bases. DNA sequence: TGTGCCAGCAGTGAATATATTGGGGGGTCGGAGACCCAGTACTTC. Its coded protein is CASSEYIGGSETQYF.